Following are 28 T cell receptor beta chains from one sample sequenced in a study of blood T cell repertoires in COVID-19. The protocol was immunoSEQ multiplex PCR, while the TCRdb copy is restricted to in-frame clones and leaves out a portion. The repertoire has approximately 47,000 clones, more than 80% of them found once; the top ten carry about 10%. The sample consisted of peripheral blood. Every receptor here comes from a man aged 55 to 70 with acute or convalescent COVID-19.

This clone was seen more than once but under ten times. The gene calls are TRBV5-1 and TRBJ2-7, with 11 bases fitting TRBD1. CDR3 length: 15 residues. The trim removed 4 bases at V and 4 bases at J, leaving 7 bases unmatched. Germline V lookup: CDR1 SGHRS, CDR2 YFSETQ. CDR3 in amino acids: CASSPWTGGGYEQYF. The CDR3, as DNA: TGCGCCAGCAGCCCCTGGACAGGGGGCGGGTACGAGCAGTACTTC.

Here the CDR3 DNA reads TGTGCCACCAGCAGAGATCGGGACAGGGAGTATTTT. It yields the protein CATSRDRDREYF. This chain joins TRBV15 and TRBJ2-3; 9 bases line up with TRBD1. The CDR3 totals 12 residues. Per germline, CDR1 LNHNV and CDR2 YYDKDF (reference sequence). V lost 0 bases to trimming and J lost 13 bases; unmatched junction nucleotides: 2. The entire variable domain, with the rest obtained from reference TRBV15 and TRBJ2-3, is as follows: DAMVIQNPRYQVTQFGKPVTLSCSQTLNHNVMYWYQQKSSQAPKLLFHYYDKDFNNEADTPDNFQSRRPNTSFCFLDIRSPGLGDTAMYLCATSRDRDREYFGPGTRLTVL.

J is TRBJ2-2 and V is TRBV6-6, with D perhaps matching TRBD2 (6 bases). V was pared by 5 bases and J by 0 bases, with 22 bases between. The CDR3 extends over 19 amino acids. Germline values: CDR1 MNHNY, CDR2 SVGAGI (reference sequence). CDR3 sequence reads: CASSHPGALGGANTGELFF. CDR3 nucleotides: TGTGCCAGCAGTCACCCTGGGGCCTTAGGCGGGGCGAACACCGGGGAGCTGTTTTTT.

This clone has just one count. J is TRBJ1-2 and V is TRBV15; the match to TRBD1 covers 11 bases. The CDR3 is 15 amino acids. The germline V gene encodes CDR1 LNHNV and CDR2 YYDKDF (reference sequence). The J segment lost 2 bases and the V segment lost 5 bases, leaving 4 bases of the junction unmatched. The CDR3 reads CATSPGTGGNYGYTF. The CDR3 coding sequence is TGTGCCACCAGCCCAGGGACAGGGGGGAACTATGGCTACACCTTC.

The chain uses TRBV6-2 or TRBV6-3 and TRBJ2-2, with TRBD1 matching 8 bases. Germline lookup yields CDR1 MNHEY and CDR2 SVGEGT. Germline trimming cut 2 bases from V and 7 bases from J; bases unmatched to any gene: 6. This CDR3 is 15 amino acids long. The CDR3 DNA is TGTGCCAGCAGTTACCAGGGGGCTTCTTACGGGGAGCTGTTTTTT. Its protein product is CASSYQGASYGELFF.

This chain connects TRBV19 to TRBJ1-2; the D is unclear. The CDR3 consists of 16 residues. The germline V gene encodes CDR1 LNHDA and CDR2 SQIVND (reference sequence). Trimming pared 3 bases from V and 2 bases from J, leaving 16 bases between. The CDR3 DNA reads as TGTGCCAGTAGTATGGAAGCAGGCGGAGGAAACTATGGCTACACCTTC. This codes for CASSMEAGGGNYGYTF.

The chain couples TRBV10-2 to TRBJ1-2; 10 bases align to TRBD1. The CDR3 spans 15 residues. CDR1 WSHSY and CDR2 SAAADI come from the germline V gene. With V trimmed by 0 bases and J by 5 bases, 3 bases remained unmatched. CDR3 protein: CASSESRGQGYGYTF. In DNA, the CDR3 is TGCGCCAGCAGTGAGTCACGGGGACAGGGGTATGGCTACACCTTC.

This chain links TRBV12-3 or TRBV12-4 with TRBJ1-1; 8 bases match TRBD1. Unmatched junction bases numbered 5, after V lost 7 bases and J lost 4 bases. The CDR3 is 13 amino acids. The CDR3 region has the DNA TGTGCCAGCAAGCCAACAGGGGGCACTGAAGCTTTCTTT. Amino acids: CASKPTGGTEAFF.

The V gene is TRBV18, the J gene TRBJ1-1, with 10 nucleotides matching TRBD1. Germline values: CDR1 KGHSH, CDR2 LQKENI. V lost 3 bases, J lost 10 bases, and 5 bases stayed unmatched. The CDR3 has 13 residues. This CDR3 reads CASSPADRGRAFF. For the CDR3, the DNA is TGTGCCAGCTCACCTGCTGACAGGGGGCGAGCTTTCTTT.

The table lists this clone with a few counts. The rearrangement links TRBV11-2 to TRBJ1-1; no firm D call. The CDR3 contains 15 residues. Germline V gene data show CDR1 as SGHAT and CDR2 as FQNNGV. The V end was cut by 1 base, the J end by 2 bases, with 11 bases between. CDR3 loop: CASSLVLTSNTEAFF. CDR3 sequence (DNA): TGTGCCAGCAGCTTAGTTTTGACTTCCAACACTGAAGCTTTCTTT.

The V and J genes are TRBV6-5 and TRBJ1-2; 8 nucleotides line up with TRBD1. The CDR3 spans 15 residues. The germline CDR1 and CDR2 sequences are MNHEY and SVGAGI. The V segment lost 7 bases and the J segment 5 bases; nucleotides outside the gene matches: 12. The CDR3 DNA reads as TGTGCCAGCAAGACCCAGGGGGCGCGACAATATGGCTACACCTTC. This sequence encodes CASKTQGARQYGYTF.

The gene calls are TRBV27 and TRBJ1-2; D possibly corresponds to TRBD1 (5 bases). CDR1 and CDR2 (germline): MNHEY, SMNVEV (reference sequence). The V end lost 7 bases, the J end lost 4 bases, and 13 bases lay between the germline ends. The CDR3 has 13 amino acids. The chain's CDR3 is CASKGGESYGYTF. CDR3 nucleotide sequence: TGTGCCAGCAAGGGAGGGGAGAGCTATGGCTACACCTTC.

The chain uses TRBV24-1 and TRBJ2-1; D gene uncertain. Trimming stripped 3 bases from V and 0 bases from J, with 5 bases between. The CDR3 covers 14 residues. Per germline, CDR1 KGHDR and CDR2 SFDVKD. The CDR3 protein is CATSDRSSYNEQFF. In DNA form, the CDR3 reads TGTGCCACCAGTGATCGTAGCTCCTACAATGAGCAGTTCTTC.

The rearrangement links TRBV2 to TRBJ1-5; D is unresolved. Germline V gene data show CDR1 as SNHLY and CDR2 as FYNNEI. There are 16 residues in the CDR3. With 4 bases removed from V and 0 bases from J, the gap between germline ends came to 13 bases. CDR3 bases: TGTGCCAGCAGTGTACCAGATGAATATAGCAATCAGCCCCAGCATTTT. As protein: CASSVPDEYSNQPQHF.

The CDR3 is CASSQVVYEQYF. The CDR3 DNA reads TGTGCCAGCAGCCAAGTCGTCTACGAGCAGTACTTC. This sequence joins TRBV3-1 (or the pseudogene TRBV3-2) and TRBJ2-7, with D unresolved. Germline loops: CDR1 LGHDT, CDR2 YNNKEL (reference sequence). The V end was cut by 1 base, the J end by 3 bases, with 4 bases between. This CDR3 is built from 12 residues.

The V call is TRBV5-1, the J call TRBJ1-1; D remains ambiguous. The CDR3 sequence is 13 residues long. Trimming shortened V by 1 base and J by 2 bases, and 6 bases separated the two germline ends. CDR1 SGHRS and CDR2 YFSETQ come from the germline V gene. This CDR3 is CASSLWANTEAFF. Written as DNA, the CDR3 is TGCGCCAGCAGCTTGTGGGCCAACACTGAAGCTTTCTTT. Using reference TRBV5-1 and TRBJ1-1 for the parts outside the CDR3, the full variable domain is KAGVTQTPRYLIKTRGQQVTLSCSPISGHRSVSWYQQTPGQGLQFLFEYFSETQRNKGNFPGRFSGRQFSNSRSEMNVSTLELGDSALYLCASSLWANTEAFFGQGTRLTVV.

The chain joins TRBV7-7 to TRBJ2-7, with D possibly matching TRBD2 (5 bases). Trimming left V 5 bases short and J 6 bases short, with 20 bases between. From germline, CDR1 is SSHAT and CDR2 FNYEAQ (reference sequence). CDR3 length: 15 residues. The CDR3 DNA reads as TGTGCCAGCAGCGAAAATTTACTAGGGATAGGCGAGCAGTACTTC. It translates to CASSENLLGIGEQYF.

This CDR3 reads CAWSVVGGAEQYF. DNA for the CDR3: TGTGCCTGGAGTGTAGTAGGAGGGGCCGAGCAGTACTTC. V is TRBV30 and J is TRBJ2-7; a weak D match, TRBD2 (6 bases). This CDR3 has 13 amino acids. Between the trimmed V and J ends, which lost 0 bases and 6 bases, there was a span of 12 bases. Looked up from germline, CDR1 is GTSNPN and CDR2 is SVGIG (reference sequence).

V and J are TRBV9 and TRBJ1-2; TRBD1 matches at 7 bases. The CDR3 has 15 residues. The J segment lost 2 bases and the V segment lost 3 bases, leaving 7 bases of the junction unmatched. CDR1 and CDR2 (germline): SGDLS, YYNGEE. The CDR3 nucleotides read TGTGCCAGCAGCGAGACAGGGCATATCAACTATGGCTACACCTTC. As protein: CASSETGHINYGYTF.

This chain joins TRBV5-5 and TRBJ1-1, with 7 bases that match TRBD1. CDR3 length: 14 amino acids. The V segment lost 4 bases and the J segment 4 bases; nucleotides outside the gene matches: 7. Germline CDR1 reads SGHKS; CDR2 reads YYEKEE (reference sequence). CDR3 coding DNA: TGTGCCAGCAGCCTAGGGACAGCGTCCACTGAAGCTTTCTTT. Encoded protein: CASSLGTASTEAFF.

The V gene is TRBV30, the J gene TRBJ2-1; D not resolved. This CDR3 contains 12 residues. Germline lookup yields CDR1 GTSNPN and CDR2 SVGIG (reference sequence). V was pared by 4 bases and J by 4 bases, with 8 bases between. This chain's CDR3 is CAWKLNYNEQFF. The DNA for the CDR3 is TGTGCCTGGAAACTGAATTACAATGAGCAGTTCTTC. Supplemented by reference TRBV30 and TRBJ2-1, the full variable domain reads SQTIHQWPATLVQPVGSPLSLECTVEGTSNPNLYWYRQAAGRGLQLLFYSVGIGQISSEVPQNLSASRPQDRQFILSSKKLLLSDSGFYLCAWKLNYNEQFFGPGTRLTVL.

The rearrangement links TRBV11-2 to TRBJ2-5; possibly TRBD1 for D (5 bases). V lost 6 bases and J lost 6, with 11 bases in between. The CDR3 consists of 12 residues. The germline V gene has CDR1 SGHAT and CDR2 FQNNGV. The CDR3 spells CASSPDIKTQYF. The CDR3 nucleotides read TGTGCCAGCAGTCCGGACATAAAGACCCAGTACTTC.

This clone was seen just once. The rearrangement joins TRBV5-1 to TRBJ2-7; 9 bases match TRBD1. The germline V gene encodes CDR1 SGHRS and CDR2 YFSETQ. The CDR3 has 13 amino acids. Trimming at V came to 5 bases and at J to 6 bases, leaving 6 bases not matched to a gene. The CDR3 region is CASRPGTGTEQYF. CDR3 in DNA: TGCGCCAGCAGGCCCGGGACAGGGACCGAGCAGTACTTC.

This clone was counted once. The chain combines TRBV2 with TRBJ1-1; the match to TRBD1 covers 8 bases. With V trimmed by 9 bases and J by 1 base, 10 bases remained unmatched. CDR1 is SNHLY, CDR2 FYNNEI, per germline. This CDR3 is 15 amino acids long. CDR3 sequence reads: CARGRAGTGNTEAFF. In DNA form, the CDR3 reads TGTGCCAGGGGACGGGCCGGGACAGGGAACACTGAAGCTTTCTTT. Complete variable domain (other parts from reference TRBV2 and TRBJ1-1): EPEVTQTPSHQVTQMGQEVILRCVPISNHLYFYWYRQILGQKVEFLVSFYNNEISEKSEIFDDQFSVERPDGSNFTLKIRSTKLEDSAMYFCARGRAGTGNTEAFFGQGTRLTVV.

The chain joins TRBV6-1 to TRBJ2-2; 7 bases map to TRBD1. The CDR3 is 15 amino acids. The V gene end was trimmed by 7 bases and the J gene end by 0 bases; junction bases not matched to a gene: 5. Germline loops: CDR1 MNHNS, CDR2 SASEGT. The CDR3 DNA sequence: TGTGCCAGCAAAACGGGACAGACGAACACCGGGGAGCTGTTTTTT. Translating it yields CASKTGQTNTGELFF.

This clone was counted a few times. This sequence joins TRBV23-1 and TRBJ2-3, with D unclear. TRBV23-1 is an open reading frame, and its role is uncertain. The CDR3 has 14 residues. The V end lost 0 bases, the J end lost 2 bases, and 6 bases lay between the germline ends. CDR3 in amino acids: CASSQSTNTDTQYF. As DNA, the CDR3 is TGCGCCAGCAGTCAATCAACAAACACAGATACGCAGTATTTT.

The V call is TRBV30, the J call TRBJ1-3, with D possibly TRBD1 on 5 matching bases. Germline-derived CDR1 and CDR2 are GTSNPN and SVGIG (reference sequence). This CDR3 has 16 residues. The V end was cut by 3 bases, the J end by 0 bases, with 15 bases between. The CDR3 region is CAWRVQATFSGNTIYF. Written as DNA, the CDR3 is TGTGCCTGGAGAGTACAGGCGACATTCTCTGGAAACACCATATATTTT.

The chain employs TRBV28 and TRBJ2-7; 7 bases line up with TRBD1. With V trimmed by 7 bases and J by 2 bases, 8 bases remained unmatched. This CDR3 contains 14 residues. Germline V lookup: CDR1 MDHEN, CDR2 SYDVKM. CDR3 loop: CASTPRDSPYEQYF. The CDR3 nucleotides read TGTGCCAGCACCCCCCGGGACAGCCCCTACGAGCAGTACTTC.